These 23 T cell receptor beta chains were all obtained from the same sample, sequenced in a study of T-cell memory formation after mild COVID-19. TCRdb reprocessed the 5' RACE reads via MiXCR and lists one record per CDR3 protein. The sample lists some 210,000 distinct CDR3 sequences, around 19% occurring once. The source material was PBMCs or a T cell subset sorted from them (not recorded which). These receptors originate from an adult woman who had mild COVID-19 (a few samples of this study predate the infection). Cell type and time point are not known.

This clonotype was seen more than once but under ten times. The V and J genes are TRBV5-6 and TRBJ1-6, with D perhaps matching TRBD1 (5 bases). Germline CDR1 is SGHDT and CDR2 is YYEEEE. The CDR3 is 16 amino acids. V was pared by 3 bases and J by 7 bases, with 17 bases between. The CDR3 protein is CASSSPGLRRNSPLHF. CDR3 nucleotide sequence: TGTGCCAGCAGCTCACCAGGGTTGAGGAGGAATTCACCCCTCCACTTT.

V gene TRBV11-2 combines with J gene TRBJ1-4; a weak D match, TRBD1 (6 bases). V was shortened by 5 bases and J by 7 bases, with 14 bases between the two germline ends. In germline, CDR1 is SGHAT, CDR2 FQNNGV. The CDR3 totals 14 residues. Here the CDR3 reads CASSTGRGGEKLFF. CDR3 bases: TGTGCCAGCAGCACAGGGCGGGGAGGTGAAAAACTGTTTTTT.

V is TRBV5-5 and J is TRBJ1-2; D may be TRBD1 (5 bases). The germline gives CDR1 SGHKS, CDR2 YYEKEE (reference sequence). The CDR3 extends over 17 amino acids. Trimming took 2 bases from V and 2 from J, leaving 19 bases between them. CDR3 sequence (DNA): TGTGCCAGCAGCTTCTCCTCGGGGGGTTCCGTCAACTATGGCTACACCTTC. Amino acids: CASSFSSGGSVNYGYTF.

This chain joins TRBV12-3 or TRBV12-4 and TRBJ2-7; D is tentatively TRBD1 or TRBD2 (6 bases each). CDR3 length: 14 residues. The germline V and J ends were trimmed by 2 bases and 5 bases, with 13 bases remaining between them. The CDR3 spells CASSLTGRLDEQYF. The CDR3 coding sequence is TGTGCCAGCAGTTTAACAGGGAGGTTAGACGAGCAGTACTTC.

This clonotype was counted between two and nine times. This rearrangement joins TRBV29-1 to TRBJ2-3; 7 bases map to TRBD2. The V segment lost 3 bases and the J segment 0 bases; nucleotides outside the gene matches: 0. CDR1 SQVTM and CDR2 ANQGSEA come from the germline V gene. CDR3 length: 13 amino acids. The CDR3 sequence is CSVDSGSTDTQYF. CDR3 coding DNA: TGCAGCGTTGATAGCGGGAGCACAGATACGCAGTATTTT.

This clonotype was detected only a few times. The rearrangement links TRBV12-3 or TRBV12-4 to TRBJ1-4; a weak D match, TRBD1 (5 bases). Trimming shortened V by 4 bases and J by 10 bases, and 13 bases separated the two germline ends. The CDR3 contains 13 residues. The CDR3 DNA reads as TGTGCCAGCAGTTCTGGGCAGGGCGGAAAACTGTTTTTT. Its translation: CASSSGQGGKLFF.

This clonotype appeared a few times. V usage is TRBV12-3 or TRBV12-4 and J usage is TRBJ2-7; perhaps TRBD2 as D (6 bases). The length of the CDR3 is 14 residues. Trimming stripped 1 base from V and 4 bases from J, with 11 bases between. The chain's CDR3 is CASSLGDFYYEQYF. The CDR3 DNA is TGTGCCAGCAGTTTAGGGGACTTCTATTACGAGCAGTACTTC.

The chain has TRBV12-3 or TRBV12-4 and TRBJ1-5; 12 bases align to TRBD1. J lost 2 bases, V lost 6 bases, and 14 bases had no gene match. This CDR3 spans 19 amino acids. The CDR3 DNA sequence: TGTGCCAGCAGCCCCCGCACCGGGACAGGGGGCAGCGGCAATCAGCCCCAGCATTTT. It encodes CASSPRTGTGGSGNQPQHF.

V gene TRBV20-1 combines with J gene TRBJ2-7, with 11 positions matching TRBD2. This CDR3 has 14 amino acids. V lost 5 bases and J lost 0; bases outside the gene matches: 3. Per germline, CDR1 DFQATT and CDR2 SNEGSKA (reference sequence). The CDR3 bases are TGCAGTGCTCCCGGGACTAGCGGCTCCTACGAGCAGTACTTC. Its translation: CSAPGTSGSYEQYF.

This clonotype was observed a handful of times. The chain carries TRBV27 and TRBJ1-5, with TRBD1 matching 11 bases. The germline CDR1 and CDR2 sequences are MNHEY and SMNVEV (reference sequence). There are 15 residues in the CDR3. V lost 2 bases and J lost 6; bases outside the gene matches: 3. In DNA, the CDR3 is TGTGCCAGCAGTTTAGGACAGGGGGCGGTTCAGCCCCAGCATTTT. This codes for CASSLGQGAVQPQHF.

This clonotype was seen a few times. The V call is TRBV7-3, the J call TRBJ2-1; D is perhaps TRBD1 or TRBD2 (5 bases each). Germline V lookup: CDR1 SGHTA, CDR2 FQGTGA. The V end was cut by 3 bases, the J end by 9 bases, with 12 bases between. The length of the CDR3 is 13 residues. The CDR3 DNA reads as TGTGCCAGCAGCTTTGGGACCCGGCCTGAGCAGTTCTTC. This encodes CASSFGTRPEQFF.

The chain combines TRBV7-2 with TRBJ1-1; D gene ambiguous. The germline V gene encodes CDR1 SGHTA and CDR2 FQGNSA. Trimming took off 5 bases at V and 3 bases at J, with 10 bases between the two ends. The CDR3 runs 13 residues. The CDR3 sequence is CASSLRRDTEAFF. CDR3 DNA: TGTGCCAGCAGCCTCAGAAGGGACACTGAAGCTTTCTTT.

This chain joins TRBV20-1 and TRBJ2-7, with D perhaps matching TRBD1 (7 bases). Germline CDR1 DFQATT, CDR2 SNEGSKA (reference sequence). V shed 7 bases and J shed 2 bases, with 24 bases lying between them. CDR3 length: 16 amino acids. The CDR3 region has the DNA TGCAGTGTCAGGGGGGATGCGAGGCGGGAAACCTACGAGCAGTACTTC. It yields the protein CSVRGDARRETYEQYF.

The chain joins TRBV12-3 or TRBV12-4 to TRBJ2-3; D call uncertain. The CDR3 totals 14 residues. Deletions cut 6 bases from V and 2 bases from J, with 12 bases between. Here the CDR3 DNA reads TGTGCCAGCAGCTACCGGGCCGCCACAGATACGCAGTATTTT. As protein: CASSYRAATDTQYF.

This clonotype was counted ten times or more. The CDR3 coding sequence is TGTGCCAGCAGCTTCCGGACTAGCGGGTCATACGAGCAGTACTTC. This sequence encodes CASSFRTSGSYEQYF. This chain uses TRBV7-9 with TRBJ2-7, with 11 bases lining up with TRBD2. J lost 4 bases, V lost 3 bases, and 5 bases had no gene match. From germline, CDR1 is SEHNR and CDR2 FQNEAQ (reference sequence). The CDR3 contains 15 residues.

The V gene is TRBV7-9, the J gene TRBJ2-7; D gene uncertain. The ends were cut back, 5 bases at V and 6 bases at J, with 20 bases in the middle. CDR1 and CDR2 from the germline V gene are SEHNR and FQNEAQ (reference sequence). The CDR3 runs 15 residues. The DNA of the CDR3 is TGTGCCAGCAGCATACACGCCCCAGGCCTAGGCGAGCAGTACTTC. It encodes CASSIHAPGLGEQYF.

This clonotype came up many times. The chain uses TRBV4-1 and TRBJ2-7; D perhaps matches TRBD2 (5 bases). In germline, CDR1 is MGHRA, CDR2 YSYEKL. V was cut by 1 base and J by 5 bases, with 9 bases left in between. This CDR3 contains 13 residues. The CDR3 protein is CASSQGFGDEQYF. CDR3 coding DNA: TGCGCCAGCAGCCAAGGTTTCGGGGACGAGCAGTACTTC.

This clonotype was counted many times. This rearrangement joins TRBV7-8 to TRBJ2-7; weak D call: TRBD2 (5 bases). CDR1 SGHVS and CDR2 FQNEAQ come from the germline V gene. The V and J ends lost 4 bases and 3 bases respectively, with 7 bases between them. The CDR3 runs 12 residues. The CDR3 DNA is TGTGCCAGCAGCTACGGGGACTACGAGCAGTACTTC. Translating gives CASSYGDYEQYF.

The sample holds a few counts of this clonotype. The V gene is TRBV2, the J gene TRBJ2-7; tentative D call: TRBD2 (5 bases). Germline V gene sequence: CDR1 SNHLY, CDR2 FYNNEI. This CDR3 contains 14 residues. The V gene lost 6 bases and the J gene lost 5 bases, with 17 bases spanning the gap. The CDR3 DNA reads TGTGCCAGCAGGGGAGACGCCTGGGCGGACGAGCAGTACTTC. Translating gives CASRGDAWADEQYF. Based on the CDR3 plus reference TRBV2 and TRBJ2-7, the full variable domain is EPEVTQTPSHQVTQMGQEVILRCVPISNHLYFYWYRQILGQKVEFLVSFYNNEISEKSEIFDDQFSVERPDGSNFTLKIRSTKLEDSAMYFCASRGDAWADEQYFGPGTRLTVT.

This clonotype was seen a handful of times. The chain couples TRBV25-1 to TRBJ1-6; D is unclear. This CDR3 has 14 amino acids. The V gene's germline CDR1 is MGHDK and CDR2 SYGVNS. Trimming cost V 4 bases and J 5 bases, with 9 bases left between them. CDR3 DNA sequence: TGTGCCAGCAGTGTCGGACTGGATAATTCACCCCTCCACTTT. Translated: CASSVGLDNSPLHF.

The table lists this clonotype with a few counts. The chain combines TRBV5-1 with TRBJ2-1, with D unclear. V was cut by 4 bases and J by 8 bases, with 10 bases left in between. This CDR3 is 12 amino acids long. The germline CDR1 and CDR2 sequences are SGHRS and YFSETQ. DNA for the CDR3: TGCGCCAGCAGCGATGATTTCGATGAGCAGTTCTTC. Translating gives CASSDDFDEQFF.

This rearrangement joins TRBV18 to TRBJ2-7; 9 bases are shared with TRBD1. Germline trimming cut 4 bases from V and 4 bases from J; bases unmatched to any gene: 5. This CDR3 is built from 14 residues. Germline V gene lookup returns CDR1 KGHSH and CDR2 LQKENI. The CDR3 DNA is TGTGCCAGCTCACATGGACAGGGGCAATACGAGCAGTACTTC. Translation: CASSHGQGQYEQYF. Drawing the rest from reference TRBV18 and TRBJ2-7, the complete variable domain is NAGVMQNPRHLVRRRGQEARLRCSPMKGHSHVYWYRQLPEEGLKFMVYLQKENIIDESGMPKERFSAEFPKEGPSILRIQQVVRGDSAAYFCASSHGQGQYEQYFGPGTRLTVT.

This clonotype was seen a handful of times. The CDR3 protein is CASSPLAGAQETQYF. The CDR3 coding sequence is TGTGCCAGCAGTCCTCTAGCGGGGGCACAAGAGACCCAGTACTTC. The V gene is TRBV6-2 or TRBV6-3, the J gene TRBJ2-5; 10 bases line up with TRBD2. The trim removed 5 bases at V and 2 bases at J, leaving 5 bases unmatched. This CDR3 region has 15 residues. Germline assignment: CDR1 MNHEY and CDR2 SVGEGT.